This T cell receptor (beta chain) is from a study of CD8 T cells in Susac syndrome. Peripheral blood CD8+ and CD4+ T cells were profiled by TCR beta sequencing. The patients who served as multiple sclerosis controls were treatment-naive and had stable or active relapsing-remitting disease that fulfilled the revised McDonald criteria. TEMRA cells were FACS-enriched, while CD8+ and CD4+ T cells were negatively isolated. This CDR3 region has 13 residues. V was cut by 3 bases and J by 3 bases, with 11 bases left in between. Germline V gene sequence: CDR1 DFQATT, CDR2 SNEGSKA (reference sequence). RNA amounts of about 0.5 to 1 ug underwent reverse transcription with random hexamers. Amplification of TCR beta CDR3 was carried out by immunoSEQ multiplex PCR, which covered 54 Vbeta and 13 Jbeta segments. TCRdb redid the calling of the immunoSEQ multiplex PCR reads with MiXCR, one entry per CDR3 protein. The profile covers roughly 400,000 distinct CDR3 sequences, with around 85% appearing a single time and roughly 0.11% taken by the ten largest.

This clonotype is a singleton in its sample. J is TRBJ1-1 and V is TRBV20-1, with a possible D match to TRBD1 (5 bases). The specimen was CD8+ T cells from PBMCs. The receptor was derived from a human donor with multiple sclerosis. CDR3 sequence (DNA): TGCAGTGCTAGGGGGACGATGGACACTGAAGCTTTCTTT. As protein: CSARGTMDTEAFF.